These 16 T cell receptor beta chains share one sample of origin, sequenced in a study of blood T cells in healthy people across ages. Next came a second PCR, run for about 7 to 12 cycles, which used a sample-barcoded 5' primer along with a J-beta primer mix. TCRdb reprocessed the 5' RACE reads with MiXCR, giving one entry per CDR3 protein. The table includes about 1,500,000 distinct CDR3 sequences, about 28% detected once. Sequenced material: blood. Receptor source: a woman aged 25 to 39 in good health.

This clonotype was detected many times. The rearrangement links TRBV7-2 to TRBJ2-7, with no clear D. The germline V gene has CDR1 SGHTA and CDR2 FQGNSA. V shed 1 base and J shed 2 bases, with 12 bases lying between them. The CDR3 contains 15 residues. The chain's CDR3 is CASSLDLNGAYEQYF. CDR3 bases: TGTGCCAGCAGCTTAGATTTGAATGGAGCCTACGAGCAGTACTTC.

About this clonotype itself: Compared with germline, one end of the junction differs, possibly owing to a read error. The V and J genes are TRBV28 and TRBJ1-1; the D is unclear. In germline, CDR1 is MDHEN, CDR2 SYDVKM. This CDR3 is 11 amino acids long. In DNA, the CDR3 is TGTGCCAGCGGTAACCCCCTGCGAGCGCTCTTT. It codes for CASGNPLRALF.

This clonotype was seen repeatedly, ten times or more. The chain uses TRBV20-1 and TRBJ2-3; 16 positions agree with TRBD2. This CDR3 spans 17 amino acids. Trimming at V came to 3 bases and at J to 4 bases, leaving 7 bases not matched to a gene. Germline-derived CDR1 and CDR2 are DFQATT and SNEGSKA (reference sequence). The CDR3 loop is CSASPGLAGGPSDTQYF. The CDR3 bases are TGCAGTGCTAGCCCGGGACTAGCGGGGGGGCCCTCAGATACGCAGTATTTT.

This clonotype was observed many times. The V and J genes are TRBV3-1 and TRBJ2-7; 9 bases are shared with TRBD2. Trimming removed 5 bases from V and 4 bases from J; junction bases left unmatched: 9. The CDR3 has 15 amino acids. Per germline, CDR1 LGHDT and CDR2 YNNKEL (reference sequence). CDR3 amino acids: CASSNEAGGPYEQYF. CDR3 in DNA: TGTGCCAGCAGCAATGAAGCGGGAGGACCTTACGAGCAGTACTTC.

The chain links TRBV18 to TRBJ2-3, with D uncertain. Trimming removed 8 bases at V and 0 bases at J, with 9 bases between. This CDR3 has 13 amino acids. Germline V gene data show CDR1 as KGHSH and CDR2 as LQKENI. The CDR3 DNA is TGTGCCAGCCTAACCCTGAGCACAGATACGCAGTATTTT. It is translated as CASLTLSTDTQYF.

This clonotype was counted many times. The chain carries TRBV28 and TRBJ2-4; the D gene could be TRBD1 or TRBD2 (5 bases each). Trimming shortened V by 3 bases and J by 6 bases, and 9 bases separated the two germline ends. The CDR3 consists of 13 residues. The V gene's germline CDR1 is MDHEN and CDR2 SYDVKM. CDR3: CASSFGDGNIQYF. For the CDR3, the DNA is TGTGCCAGCAGTTTCGGGGACGGAAACATTCAGTACTTC.

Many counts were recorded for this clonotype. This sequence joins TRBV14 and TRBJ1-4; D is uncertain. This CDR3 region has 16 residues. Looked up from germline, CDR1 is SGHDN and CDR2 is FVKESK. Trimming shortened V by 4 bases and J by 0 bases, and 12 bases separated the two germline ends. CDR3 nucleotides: TGTGCCAGCAGCCCCTTCTCGACTGCAACTAATGAAAAACTGTTTTTT. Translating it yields CASSPFSTATNEKLFF.

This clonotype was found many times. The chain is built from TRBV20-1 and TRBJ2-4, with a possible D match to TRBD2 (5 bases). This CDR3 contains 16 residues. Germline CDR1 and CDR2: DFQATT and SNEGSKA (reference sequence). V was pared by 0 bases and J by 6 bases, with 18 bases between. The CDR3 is CSARDRGRPPGNIQYF. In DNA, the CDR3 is TGCAGTGCTAGAGATCGGGGTCGACCCCCCGGAAACATTCAGTACTTC.

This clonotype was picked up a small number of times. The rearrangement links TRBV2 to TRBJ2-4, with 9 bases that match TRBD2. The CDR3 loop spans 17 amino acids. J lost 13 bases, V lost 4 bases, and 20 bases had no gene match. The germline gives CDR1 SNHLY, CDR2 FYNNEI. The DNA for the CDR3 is TGTGCCAGCAGTGGCGGACTAGCGCGGGAGTCTACGGGGGAGCAGTACTTC. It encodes CASSGGLARESTGEQYF.

CDR3 sequence reads: CATSSPRTLNTGELFF. CDR3 sequence (DNA): TGTGCCACCAGCAGCCCCCGGACTCTGAACACCGGGGAGCTGTTTTTT. The chain recombines TRBV15 with TRBJ2-2, with D tentatively TRBD2 (5 bases). Between the trimmed V and J ends, which lost 3 bases and 1 base, there was a span of 12 bases. Germline CDR1 LNHNV, CDR2 YYDKDF (reference sequence). CDR3 length: 16 amino acids.

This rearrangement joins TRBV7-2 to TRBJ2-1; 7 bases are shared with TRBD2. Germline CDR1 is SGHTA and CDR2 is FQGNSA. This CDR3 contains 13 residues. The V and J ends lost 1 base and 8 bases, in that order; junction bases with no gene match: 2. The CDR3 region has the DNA TGTGCCAGCAGCTTAGTTAGCGGGCATGAGCAGTTCTTC. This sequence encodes CASSLVSGHEQFF. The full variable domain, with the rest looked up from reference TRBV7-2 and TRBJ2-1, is GAGVSQSPSNKVTEKGKDVELRCDPISGHTALYWYRQSLGQGLEFLIYFQGNSAPDKSGLPSDRFSAERTGGSVSTLTIQRTQQEDSAVYLCASSLVSGHEQFFGPGTRLTVL.

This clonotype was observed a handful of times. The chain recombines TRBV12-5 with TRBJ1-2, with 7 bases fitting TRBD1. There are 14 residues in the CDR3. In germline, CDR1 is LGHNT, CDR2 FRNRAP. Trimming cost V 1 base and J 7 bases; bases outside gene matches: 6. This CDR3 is CASGLDDRASGYTF. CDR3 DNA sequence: TGTGCTAGTGGTTTGGACGACAGGGCGAGTGGCTACACCTTC.

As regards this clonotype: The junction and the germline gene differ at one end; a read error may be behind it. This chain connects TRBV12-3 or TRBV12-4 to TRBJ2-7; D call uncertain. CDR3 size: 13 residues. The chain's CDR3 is CVSSGSNSYEQYF. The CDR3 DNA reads TGTGTCAGCTCCGGGTCCAACTCCTACGAGCAGTACTTC.

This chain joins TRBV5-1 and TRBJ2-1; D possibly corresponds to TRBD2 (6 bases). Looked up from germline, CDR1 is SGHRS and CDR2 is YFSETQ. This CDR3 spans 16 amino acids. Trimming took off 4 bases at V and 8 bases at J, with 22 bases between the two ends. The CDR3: CASSLEMWGVDDEQFF. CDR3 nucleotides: TGCGCCAGCAGCCTAGAAATGTGGGGGGTTGACGATGAGCAGTTCTTC.

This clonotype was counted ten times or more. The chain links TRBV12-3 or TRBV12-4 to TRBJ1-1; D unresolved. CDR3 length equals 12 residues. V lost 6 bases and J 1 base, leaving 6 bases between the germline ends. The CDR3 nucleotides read TGTGCCAGCAGCTTTAGGAACACTGAAGCTTTCTTT. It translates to CASSFRNTEAFF.

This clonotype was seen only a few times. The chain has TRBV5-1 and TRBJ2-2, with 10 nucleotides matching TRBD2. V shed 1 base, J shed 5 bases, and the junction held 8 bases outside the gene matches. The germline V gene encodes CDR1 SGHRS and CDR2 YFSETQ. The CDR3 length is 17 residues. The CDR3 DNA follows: TGCGCCAGCAGCTTGTATTCTAGCGGGAGAAATACCGGGGAGCTGTTTTTT. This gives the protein CASSLYSSGRNTGELFF.